Listed here is a single TCR beta chain. The source of the sample is a study of blood T cell repertoires in COVID-19. This CDR3 spans 15 amino acids. The germline CDR1 and CDR2 sequences are MDHEN and SYDVKM. V lost 5 bases and J lost 4, with 17 bases in between. Only in-frame clones appear in the TCRdb table, and some are missing; sequencing was by immunoSEQ multiplex PCR. The sample lists 200,000 to 300,000 clones; around four fifths were seen once. The sequence was collected from a man aged 30 to 45 who had recovered from COVID-19. The rearrangement uses TRBV28 and TRBJ1-2, with D perhaps matching TRBD1 (6 bases). Sequencing was carried out using peripheral blood. CDR3 amino acids: CASSPSGTTIYGYTF. CDR3 coding DNA: TGTGCCAGCAGTCCATCCGGGACAACAATCTATGGCTACACCTTC.